One and the same sample provided the 29 T cell receptor beta chains below, sequenced in a study of control samples from healthy donors and cancer patients. The assay was immunoSEQ multiplex PCR, and TCRdb's table has in-frame clones only and misses some. The sample yields about 84,000 clones, 91% seen once. Sequenced: blood. Source of these receptors: a man aged 30-40 years in good health.

J is TRBJ1-1 and V is TRBV2; 7 nucleotides agree with TRBD1. The CDR3 consists of 14 residues. In germline, CDR1 is SNHLY, CDR2 FYNNEI. The V gene end was trimmed by 5 bases and the J gene end by 2 bases; junction bases not matched to a gene: 5. The CDR3 region is CASSPDRTNTEAFF. The CDR3 DNA sequence: TGTGCCAGCAGTCCGGACAGGACTAACACTGAAGCTTTCTTT.

The V and J genes are TRBV27 and TRBJ1-1; 8 positions match TRBD1. The CDR3 is made up of 14 amino acids. Trimming took 5 bases from V and 6 from J; bases not matched to a gene: 8. The germline V gene has CDR1 MNHEY and CDR2 SMNVEV (reference sequence). The CDR3 region is CASSPTGQGPEAFF. CDR3 in DNA: TGTGCCAGCAGTCCCACCGGACAGGGACCTGAAGCTTTCTTT.

This chain connects TRBV27 to TRBJ1-6; the D is unclear. Trimming pared 3 bases from V and 7 bases from J, leaving 4 bases between. The CDR3 spans 12 residues. Germline V gives CDR1 MNHEY, CDR2 SMNVEV (reference sequence). DNA for the CDR3: TGTGCCAGCAGTTTCGGGAATTCACCCCTCCACTTT. Translating it yields CASSFGNSPLHF.

The V gene is TRBV29-1, the J gene TRBJ2-7, with 9 bases matching TRBD1. The CDR3 contains 13 residues. Germline-derived CDR1 and CDR2 are SQVTM and ANQGSEA. V shed 5 bases, J shed 2 bases, and the junction held 4 bases outside the gene matches. CDR3 residues: CSVSGTGTYEQYF. CDR3 coding DNA: TGCAGCGTTTCCGGGACAGGGACCTACGAGCAGTACTTC.

This chain joins TRBV19 and TRBJ1-5; D gene ambiguous. Germline values: CDR1 LNHDA, CDR2 SQIVND (reference sequence). V lost 8 bases, J lost 0 bases, and 8 bases lay in between. There are 13 residues in the CDR3. The CDR3 DNA follows: TGTGCCAGTTCCTACGATAGCAATCAGCCCCAGCATTTT. Translating it yields CASSYDSNQPQHF.

J is TRBJ2-7 and V is TRBV13, with D possibly being TRBD1 (6 bases). The V end lost 0 bases, the J end lost 3 bases, and 12 bases lay between the germline ends. The CDR3 is 15 residues long. Germline CDR1 and CDR2: PRHDT and FYEKMQ (reference sequence). The CDR3 bases are TGTGCCAGCAGCTTAGGCGACGGACAGAACTACGAGCAGTACTTC. Amino acid sequence: CASSLGDGQNYEQYF.

The chain recombines TRBV5-1 with TRBJ2-2, with D unresolved. Germline V gene data show CDR1 as SGHRS and CDR2 as YFSETQ. Trimming stripped 2 bases from V and 8 bases from J, with 4 bases between. CDR3 length equals 11 residues. The CDR3 loop reads CASSLPGELFF. As DNA, the CDR3 is TGCGCCAGCAGCTTACCAGGGGAGCTGTTTTTT.

The gene calls are TRBV11-2 and TRBJ1-2, with 7 bases lining up with TRBD1. The CDR3 loop spans 16 amino acids. V trimming: 5 bases; J trimming: 7 bases; junction bases outside the gene matches: 16. The V gene's germline CDR1 is SGHAT and CDR2 FQNNGV. The CDR3 DNA follows: TGTGCCAGCAGCCAAGGGTGGGGACAGACCCTAGCTGGCTACACCTTC. Encoded protein: CASSQGWGQTLAGYTF.

This rearrangement joins TRBV28 to TRBJ1-2; D unclear. This CDR3 contains 13 residues. The V gene lost 6 bases and the J gene lost 4 bases, with 12 bases spanning the gap. The germline V gene has CDR1 MDHEN and CDR2 SYDVKM. CDR3 loop: CASRAWLGYGYTF. The CDR3 DNA follows: TGTGCCAGCAGGGCCTGGCTTGGCTATGGCTACACCTTC.

This chain links TRBV3-1 (or the pseudogene TRBV3-2) with TRBJ2-1; 9 bases are shared with TRBD2. Germline V lookup: CDR1 LGHDT, CDR2 YNNKEL (reference sequence). Trimming at V came to 2 bases and at J to 1 base, leaving 0 bases not matched to a gene. This CDR3 has 15 residues. CDR3 sequence (DNA): TGTGCCAGCAGCCAAAGCGGGGGGTCCTACAATGAGCAGTTCTTC. Protein sequence: CASSQSGGSYNEQFF.

The CDR3 here is CASSLDRVGGYTF. The CDR3 DNA sequence: TGTGCCAGCAGCTTGGACAGGGTGGGCGGCTACACCTTC. The V and J genes are TRBV5-4 and TRBJ1-2; the D gene is possibly TRBD1 (6 bases). This CDR3 spans 13 amino acids. Germline V gene sequence: CDR1 SGHNT, CDR2 YYREEE (reference sequence). V was trimmed by 0 bases and J by 8 bases, leaving 11 bases between them.

The V call is TRBV2, the J call TRBJ2-7; D tentatively fits TRBD1 or TRBD2 (5 bases each). V was clipped by 5 bases and J by 3 bases, with 11 bases between them. Germline CDR1 SNHLY, CDR2 FYNNEI. The CDR3 has 13 residues. Here the CDR3 DNA reads TGTGCCAGCAGTCCGGGACCAGGCTACGAGCAGTACTTC. Its translation: CASSPGPGYEQYF.

The rearrangement joins TRBV5-1 to TRBJ2-7, with 8 positions matching TRBD1. With V trimmed by 4 bases and J by 3 bases, 6 bases remained unmatched. The CDR3 spans 14 residues. Per the germline V gene, CDR1 is SGHRS and CDR2 is YFSETQ. This CDR3 reads CASSPGQGGYEQYF. The CDR3 DNA reads as TGCGCCAGCAGCCCTGGACAGGGAGGCTACGAGCAGTACTTC. Full variable domain (rest looked up from reference TRBV5-1 and TRBJ2-7): KAGVTQTPRYLIKTRGQQVTLSCSPISGHRSVSWYQQTPGQGLQFLFEYFSETQRNKGNFPGRFSGRQFSNSRSEMNVSTLELGDSALYLCASSPGQGGYEQYFGPGTRLTVT.

The V gene is TRBV2, the J gene TRBJ2-7; D remains ambiguous. CDR3 length: 13 residues. V was cut by 5 bases and J by 2 bases, with 10 bases left in between. CDR1 is SNHLY, CDR2 FYNNEI, per germline. For the CDR3, the DNA is TGTGCCAGCAGTACCGGAGAACCCTACGAGCAGTACTTC. Protein: CASSTGEPYEQYF.

The rearrangement uses TRBV25-1 and TRBJ2-7; D remains ambiguous. Germline CDR1 MGHDK, CDR2 SYGVNS. V lost 8 bases, J lost 5 bases, and 13 bases lay in between. The CDR3 contains 12 residues. CDR3 residues: CASSAFGDEQYF. As DNA, the CDR3 is TGTGCCAGCTCAGCCTTTGGGGACGAGCAGTACTTC.

V gene TRBV30 combines with J gene TRBJ1-6; maybe TRBD1 (5 bases). Between the trimmed V and J ends, which lost 5 bases and 9 bases, there was a span of 17 bases. Per the germline V gene, CDR1 is GTSNPN and CDR2 is SVGIG (reference sequence). This CDR3 region has 14 residues. This CDR3 reads CAWVPPGSGSPLHF. The CDR3 region has the DNA TGTGCCTGGGTACCCCCAGGGTCAGGTTCACCCCTCCACTTT.

This clone was counted only a few times. V and J are TRBV28 and TRBJ2-5, with TRBD1 matching 7 bases. Germline V CDR1 and CDR2: MDHEN, SYDVKM. V gave up 5 bases and J gave up 1 base; unmatched junction bases: 13. The CDR3 is 17 amino acids. This CDR3 is CASSPDRDSVGQETQYF. CDR3 nucleotide sequence: TGTGCCAGCAGTCCTGACCGGGACAGCGTAGGCCAAGAGACCCAGTACTTC.

V is TRBV9 and J is TRBJ2-3, with D tentatively TRBD2 (7 bases). Germline assignment: CDR1 SGDLS and CDR2 YYNGEE. This CDR3 region has 16 residues. V lost 0 bases and J lost 0, with 11 bases in between. CDR3 coding DNA: TGTGCCAGCAGCGTAGAGGGGGGGCACAGCACAGATACGCAGTATTTT. Its protein product is CASSVEGGHSTDTQYF.

The rearrangement links TRBV4-2 to TRBJ2-2; 14 bases match TRBD2. The CDR3 totals 19 residues. V trimming: 4 bases; J trimming: 0 bases; junction bases outside the gene matches: 7. Germline CDR1 is LGHNA and CDR2 is YNFKEQ. The CDR3 reads CASSLRTSGGLTNTGELFF. For the CDR3, the DNA is TGTGCCAGCAGCCTCCGGACTAGCGGGGGGCTTACGAACACCGGGGAGCTGTTTTTT.

The CDR3 sequence is CASSQRQDEETQYF. The CDR3 DNA is TGCGCCAGCAGCCAAAGACAGGACGAAGAGACCCAGTACTTC. This chain joins TRBV4-1 and TRBJ2-5; tentative D call: TRBD1 (6 bases). Trimming removed 2 bases from V and 3 bases from J, with 10 bases in between. This CDR3 spans 14 amino acids. Germline CDR1 reads MGHRA; CDR2 reads YSYEKL.

The CDR3 DNA reads TGTGCCAGCAGTTTGATGTCGGGTGAGACCCAGTACTTC. Translation gives CASSLMSGETQYF. The V gene is TRBV27, the J gene TRBJ2-5; D unresolved. Germline CDR1 MNHEY, CDR2 SMNVEV (reference sequence). V lost 3 bases and J lost 5, with 10 bases in between. This CDR3 has 13 amino acids.

The rearrangement joins TRBV7-2 to TRBJ2-1, with 7 bases aligning to TRBD1. This CDR3 spans 14 amino acids. V dropped 5 bases and J dropped 5; count of bases not matched to a gene: 6. Per germline, CDR1 SGHTA and CDR2 FQGNSA. DNA of the CDR3: TGTGCCAGCAGCCCCCAAACAGGGGACAATGAGCAGTTCTTC. Encoded protein: CASSPQTGDNEQFF.

V and J are TRBV6-5 and TRBJ2-5; D may be TRBD1 (6 bases). CDR1 is MNHEY, CDR2 SVGAGI, per germline. This CDR3 is 13 amino acids long. Trimming took off 6 bases at V and 9 bases at J, with 17 bases between the two ends. CDR3: CASSTGFPLSQYF. CDR3 nucleotides: TGTGCCAGCAGCACAGGGTTCCCCTTGTCCCAGTACTTC.

The chain joins TRBV7-2 to TRBJ1-3; D gene unclear. Trimming left V 1 base short and J 4 bases short, with 11 bases between. The CDR3 covers 15 residues. Per the germline V gene, CDR1 is SGHTA and CDR2 is FQGNSA. CDR3 sequence (DNA): TGTGCCAGCAGCTTAGAGCCTGGGCCAGGAAACACCATATATTTT. Amino acid sequence: CASSLEPGPGNTIYF. The full variable domain, completed using reference TRBV7-2 and TRBJ1-3, is GAGVSQSPSNKVTEKGKDVELRCDPISGHTALYWYRQSLGQGLEFLIYFQGNSAPDKSGLPSDRFSAERTGGSVSTLTIQRTQQEDSAVYLCASSLEPGPGNTIYFGEGSWLTVV.

The chain is built from TRBV10-1 and TRBJ2-3; TRBD2 agrees at 10 bases. Germline V lookup: CDR1 WNHNN, CDR2 SYGVQD (reference sequence). The CDR3 is made up of 15 amino acids. The J segment lost 3 bases and the V segment lost 2 bases, leaving 2 bases of the junction unmatched. CDR3 DNA sequence: TGCGCCAGCAGTGAGATAGCGGGAGGAACAGATACGCAGTATTTT. Protein product: CASSEIAGGTDTQYF.

For the CDR3, the DNA is TGTGCCAGCAGCTTAGAAAAGAACACTGAAGCTTTCTTT. Translating it yields CASSLEKNTEAFF. The chain is built from TRBV7-9 and TRBJ1-1; D ambiguous. Germline CDR1 and CDR2: SEHNR and FQNEAQ (reference sequence). With 1 base removed from V and 1 base from J, the gap between germline ends came to 4 bases. The CDR3 totals 13 residues.

The chain joins TRBV7-9 to TRBJ2-5; D remains unclear. The germline gives CDR1 SEHNR, CDR2 FQNEAQ (reference sequence). V was trimmed by 1 base and J by 5 bases, leaving 8 bases between them. The CDR3 runs 13 residues. The CDR3 sequence: CASSLGSAETQYF. DNA of the CDR3: TGTGCCAGCAGCTTAGGGTCCGCGGAGACCCAGTACTTC.

The genes are TRBV24-1 and TRBJ2-5; 7 nucleotides match TRBD2. Germline V gives CDR1 KGHDR, CDR2 SFDVKD. The junction had 6 bases not matched to a gene; V was cut back by 4 bases and J by 2 bases. This CDR3 region has 15 residues. The CDR3 nucleotides are TGTGCCACCAGTGACCGGGGGGTAGCTCAAGAGACCCAGTACTTC. It yields the protein CATSDRGVAQETQYF.

This chain joins TRBV7-3 and TRBJ1-1; D is ambiguous. The V gene's germline CDR1 is SGHTA and CDR2 FQGTGA. V dropped 2 bases and J dropped 1 base, with 11 bases sitting between them. CDR3 length: 15 residues. The CDR3 loop reads CASSLEGKPNTEAFF. As DNA, the CDR3 is TGTGCCAGCAGCTTAGAAGGGAAACCGAACACTGAAGCTTTCTTT.